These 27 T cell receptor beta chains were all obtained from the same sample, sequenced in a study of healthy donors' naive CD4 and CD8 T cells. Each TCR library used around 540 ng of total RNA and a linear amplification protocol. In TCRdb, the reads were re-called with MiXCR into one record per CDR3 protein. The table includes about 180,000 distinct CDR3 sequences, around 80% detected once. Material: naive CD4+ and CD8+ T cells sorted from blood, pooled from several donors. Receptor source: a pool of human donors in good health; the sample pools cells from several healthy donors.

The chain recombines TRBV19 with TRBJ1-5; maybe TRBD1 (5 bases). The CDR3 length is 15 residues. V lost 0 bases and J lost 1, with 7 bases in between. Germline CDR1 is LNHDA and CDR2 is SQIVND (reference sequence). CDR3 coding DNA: TGTGCCAGTAGTATAGAGGAGGGGAGCAATCAGCCCCAGCATTTT. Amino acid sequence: CASSIEEGSNQPQHF. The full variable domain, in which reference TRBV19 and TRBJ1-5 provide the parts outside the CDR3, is DGGITQSPKYLFRKEGQNVTLSCEQNLNHDAMYWYRQDPGQGLRLIYYSQIVNDFQKGDIAEGYSVSREKKESFPLTVTSAQKNPTAFYLCASSIEEGSNQPQHFGDGTRLSIL.

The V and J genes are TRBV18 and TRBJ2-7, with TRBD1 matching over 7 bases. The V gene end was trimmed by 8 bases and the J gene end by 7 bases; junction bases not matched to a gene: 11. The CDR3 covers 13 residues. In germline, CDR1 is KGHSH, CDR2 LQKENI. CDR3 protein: CASHKSTGREQYF. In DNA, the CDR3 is TGTGCCAGCCACAAGTCGACAGGGCGGGAGCAGTACTTC.

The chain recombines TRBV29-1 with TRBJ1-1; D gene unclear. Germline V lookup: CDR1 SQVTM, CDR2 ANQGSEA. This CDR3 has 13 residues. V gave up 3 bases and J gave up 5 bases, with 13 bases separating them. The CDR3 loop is CSVDAPPGTEAFF. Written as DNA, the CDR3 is TGCAGCGTTGATGCGCCCCCTGGGACTGAAGCTTTCTTT.

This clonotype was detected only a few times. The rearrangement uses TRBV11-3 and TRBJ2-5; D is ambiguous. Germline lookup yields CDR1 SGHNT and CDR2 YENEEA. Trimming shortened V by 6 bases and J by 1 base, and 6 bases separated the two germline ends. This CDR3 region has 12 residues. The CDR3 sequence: CASSDGQETQYF. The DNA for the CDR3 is TGTGCCAGCAGTGACGGCCAAGAGACCCAGTACTTC.

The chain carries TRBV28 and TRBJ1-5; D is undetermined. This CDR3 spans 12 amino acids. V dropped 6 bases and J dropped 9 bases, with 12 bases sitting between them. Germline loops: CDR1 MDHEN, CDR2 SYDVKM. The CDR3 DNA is TGTGCCAGCAGCCCACCCGGTAGGCCCCAGCATTTT. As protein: CASSPPGRPQHF.

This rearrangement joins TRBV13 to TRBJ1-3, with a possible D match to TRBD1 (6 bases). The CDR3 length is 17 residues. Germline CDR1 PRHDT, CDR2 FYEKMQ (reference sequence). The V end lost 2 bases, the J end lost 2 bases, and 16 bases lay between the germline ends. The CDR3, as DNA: TGTGCCAGCAGCTTAACTCTTGGGACAACGGCTGGAAACACCATATATTTT. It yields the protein CASSLTLGTTAGNTIYF.

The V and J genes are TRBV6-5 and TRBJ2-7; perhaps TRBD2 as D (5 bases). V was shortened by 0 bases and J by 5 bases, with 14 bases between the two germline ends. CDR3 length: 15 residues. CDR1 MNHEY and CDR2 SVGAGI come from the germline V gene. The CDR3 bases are TGTGCCAGCAGTTACTCGTTCGGAGGTCACCACGAGCAGTACTTC. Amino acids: CASSYSFGGHHEQYF.

CDR3 DNA: TGTGCCAGCAGCCGTATGGACAGGGGATTCCAAGAGACCCAGTACTTC. As protein: CASSRMDRGFQETQYF. The genes are TRBV5-5 and TRBJ2-5; 9 bases match TRBD1. Looked up from germline, CDR1 is SGHKS and CDR2 is YYEKEE (reference sequence). CDR3 length: 16 residues. V lost 4 bases to trimming and J lost 1 base; unmatched junction nucleotides: 8.

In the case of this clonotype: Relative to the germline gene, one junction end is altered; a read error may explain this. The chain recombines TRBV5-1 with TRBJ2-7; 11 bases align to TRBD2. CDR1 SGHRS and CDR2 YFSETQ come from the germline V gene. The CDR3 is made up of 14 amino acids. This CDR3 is CASSFTSGSYEQYF. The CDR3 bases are TGCGCCAGCAGCTTCACTAGCGGGAGCTACGAGCAATACTTC.

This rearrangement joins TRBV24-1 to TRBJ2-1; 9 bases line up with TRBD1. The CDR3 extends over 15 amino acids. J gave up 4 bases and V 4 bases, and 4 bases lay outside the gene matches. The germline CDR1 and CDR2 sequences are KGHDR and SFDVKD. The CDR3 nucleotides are TGTGCCACCAGTGACCCCGGGACAGGGTACAATGAGCAGTTCTTC. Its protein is CATSDPGTGYNEQFF.

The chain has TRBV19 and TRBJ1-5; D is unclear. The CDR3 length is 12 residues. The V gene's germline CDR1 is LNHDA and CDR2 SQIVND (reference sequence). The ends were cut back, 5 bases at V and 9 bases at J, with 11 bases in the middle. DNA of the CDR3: TGTGCCAGTAGTTTCCAGTTGTGGCCCCAGCATTTT. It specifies CASSFQLWPQHF.

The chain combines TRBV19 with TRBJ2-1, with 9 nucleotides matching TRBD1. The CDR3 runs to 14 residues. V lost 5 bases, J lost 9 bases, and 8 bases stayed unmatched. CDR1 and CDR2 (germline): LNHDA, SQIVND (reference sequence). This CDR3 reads CASSPWTGEGEQFF. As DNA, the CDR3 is TGTGCCAGTAGTCCTTGGACAGGGGAGGGTGAGCAGTTCTTC.

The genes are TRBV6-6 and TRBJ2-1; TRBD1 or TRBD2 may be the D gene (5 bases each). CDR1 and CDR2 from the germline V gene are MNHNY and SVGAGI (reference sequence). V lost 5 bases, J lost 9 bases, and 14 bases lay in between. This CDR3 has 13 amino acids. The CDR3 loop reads CASSPNLGPEQFF. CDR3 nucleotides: TGTGCCAGCAGTCCTAATTTGGGACCTGAGCAGTTCTTC.

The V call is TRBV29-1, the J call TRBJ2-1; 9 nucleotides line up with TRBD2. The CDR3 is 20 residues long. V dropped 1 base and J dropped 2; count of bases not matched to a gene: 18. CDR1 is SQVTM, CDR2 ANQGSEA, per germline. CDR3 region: CSVEGLLAGSSLGTYNEQFF. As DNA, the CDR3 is TGCAGCGTTGAAGGGCTCCTAGCGGGATCTTCGCTGGGGACCTACAATGAGCAGTTCTTC.

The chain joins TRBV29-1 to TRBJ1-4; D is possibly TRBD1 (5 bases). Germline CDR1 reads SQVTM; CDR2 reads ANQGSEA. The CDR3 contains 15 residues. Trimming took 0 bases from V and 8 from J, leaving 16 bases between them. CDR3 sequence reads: CSVEDPKGVREKLFF. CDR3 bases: TGCAGCGTTGAAGATCCCAAAGGGGTACGAGAAAAACTGTTTTTT.

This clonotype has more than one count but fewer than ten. CDR3 region: CASSPASTGYNEQYF. CDR3 coding DNA: TGTGCCAGTAGTCCTGCTTCGACAGGGTATAACGAGCAGTACTTC. The chain uses TRBV19 and TRBJ2-7; 7 bases agree with TRBD1. This CDR3 region has 15 residues. J was trimmed by 5 bases and V by 5 bases; bases with no gene match: 12. The germline gives CDR1 LNHDA, CDR2 SQIVND (reference sequence).

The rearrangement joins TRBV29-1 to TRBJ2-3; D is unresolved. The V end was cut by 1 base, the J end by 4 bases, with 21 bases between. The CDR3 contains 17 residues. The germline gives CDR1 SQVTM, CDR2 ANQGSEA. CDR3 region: CSVEASSGPFSPDTQYF. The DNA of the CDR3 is TGCAGCGTTGAAGCCTCTTCGGGCCCCTTCAGTCCAGATACGCAGTATTTT.

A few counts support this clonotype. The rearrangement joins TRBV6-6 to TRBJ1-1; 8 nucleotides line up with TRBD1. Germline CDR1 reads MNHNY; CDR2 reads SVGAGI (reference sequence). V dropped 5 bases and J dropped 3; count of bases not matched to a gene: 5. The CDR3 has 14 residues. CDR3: CASSRTGWDTEAFF. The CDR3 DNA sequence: TGTGCCAGCAGTCGGACAGGGTGGGACACTGAAGCTTTCTTT.

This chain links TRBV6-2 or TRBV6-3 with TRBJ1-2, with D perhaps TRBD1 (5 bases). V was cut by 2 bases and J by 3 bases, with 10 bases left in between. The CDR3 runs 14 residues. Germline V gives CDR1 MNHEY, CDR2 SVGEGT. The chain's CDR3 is CASSYMGTDYGYTF. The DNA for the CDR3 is TGTGCCAGCAGTTACATGGGGACCGACTATGGCTACACCTTC.

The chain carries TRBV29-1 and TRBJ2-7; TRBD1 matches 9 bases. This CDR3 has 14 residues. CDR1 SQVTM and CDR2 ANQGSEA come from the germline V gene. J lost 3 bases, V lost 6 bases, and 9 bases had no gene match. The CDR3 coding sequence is TGCAGCGTGGTTCCGGGACAGGGATTCTACGAGCAGTACTTC. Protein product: CSVVPGQGFYEQYF.

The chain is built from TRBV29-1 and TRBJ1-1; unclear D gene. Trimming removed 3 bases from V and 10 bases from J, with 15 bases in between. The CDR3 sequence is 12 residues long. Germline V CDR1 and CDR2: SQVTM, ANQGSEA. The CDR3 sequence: CSVEGPKVGAFF. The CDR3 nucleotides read TGCAGCGTTGAGGGCCCTAAGGTAGGAGCTTTCTTT.

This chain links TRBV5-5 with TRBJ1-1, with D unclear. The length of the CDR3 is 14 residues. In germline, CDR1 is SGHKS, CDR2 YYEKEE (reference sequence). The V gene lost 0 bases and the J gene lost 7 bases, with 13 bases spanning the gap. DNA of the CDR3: TGTGCCAGCAGCTTGGTATACCCTGATCTTGAAGCTTTCTTT. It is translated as CASSLVYPDLEAFF.

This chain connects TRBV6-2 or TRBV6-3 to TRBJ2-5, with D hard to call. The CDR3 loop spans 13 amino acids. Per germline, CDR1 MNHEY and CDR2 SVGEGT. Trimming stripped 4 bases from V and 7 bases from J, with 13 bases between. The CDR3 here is CASSSPPVRTQYF. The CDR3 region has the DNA TGTGCCAGCAGTTCCCCTCCGGTTCGGACCCAGTACTTC.

Here the CDR3 DNA reads TGTGCCAGCAGCAACGGGGGGAACAATGAGCAGTTCTTC. Protein: CASSNGGNNEQFF. The chain combines TRBV11-2 with TRBJ2-1; 7 bases line up with TRBD2. J gave up 5 bases and V 5 bases, and 3 bases lay outside the gene matches. Germline-derived CDR1 and CDR2 are SGHAT and FQNNGV. CDR3 size: 13 residues.

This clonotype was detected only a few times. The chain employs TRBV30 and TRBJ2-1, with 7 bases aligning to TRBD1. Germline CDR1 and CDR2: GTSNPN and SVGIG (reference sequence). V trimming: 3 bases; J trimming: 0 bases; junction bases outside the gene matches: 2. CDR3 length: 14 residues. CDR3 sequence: CAWRSGGSYNEQFF. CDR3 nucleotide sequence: TGTGCCTGGAGGTCAGGGGGCTCCTACAATGAGCAGTTCTTC.

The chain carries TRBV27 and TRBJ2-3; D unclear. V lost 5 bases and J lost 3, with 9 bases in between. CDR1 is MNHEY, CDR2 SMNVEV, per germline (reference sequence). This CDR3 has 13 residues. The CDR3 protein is CASSRAGTDTQYF. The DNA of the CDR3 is TGTGCCAGCAGTAGGGCCGGAACAGATACGCAGTATTTT.

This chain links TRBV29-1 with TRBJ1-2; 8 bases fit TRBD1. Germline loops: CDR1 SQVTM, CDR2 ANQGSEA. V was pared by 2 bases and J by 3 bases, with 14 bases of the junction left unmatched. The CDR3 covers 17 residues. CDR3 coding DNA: TGCAGCGTTGAAATCCGGGCAGGGGGCGCAGGTCACTATGGCTACACCTTC. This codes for CSVEIRAGGAGHYGYTF.